The T cell receptor beta chain described here comes from a study of cytomegalovirus exposure and HLA in healthy donors. With regard to this clone: Its antigen remains unidentified.

Study-level points and caveats: Later on, an analysis tied approximately 17,000 TCR beta sequences to HLA alleles at 0.05 false discovery rate. Later analysis demonstrated an association between a missense DCLRE1C variant and TCR beta V- and J-gene trimming. The study assumed roughly uniform donor sequencing depth for presence/absence analyses.

PCR primers comprised 60 Vbeta and 13 Jbeta primers. Sequencing used immunoSEQ multiplex PCR; TCRdb keeps in-frame clones, though not all of them. This sample has fewer than 200,000 clones, with more than 60% found just once. This clonotype was obtained from a human donor in good health. The sequenced sample consisted of PBMCs.

The CDR3: CASSSWGQGAYEQYF. DNA of the CDR3: TGTGCCAGCAGCTCCTGGGGACAGGGGGCCTACGAGCAGTACTTC. The V and J genes are TRBV28 and TRBJ2-7; the match to TRBD1 covers 11 bases. The CDR3 has 15 residues. After removal of 6 bases from V and 2 bases from J, the junction contained 6 bases not matched to a gene. Germline V gene sequence: CDR1 MDHEN, CDR2 SYDVKM.